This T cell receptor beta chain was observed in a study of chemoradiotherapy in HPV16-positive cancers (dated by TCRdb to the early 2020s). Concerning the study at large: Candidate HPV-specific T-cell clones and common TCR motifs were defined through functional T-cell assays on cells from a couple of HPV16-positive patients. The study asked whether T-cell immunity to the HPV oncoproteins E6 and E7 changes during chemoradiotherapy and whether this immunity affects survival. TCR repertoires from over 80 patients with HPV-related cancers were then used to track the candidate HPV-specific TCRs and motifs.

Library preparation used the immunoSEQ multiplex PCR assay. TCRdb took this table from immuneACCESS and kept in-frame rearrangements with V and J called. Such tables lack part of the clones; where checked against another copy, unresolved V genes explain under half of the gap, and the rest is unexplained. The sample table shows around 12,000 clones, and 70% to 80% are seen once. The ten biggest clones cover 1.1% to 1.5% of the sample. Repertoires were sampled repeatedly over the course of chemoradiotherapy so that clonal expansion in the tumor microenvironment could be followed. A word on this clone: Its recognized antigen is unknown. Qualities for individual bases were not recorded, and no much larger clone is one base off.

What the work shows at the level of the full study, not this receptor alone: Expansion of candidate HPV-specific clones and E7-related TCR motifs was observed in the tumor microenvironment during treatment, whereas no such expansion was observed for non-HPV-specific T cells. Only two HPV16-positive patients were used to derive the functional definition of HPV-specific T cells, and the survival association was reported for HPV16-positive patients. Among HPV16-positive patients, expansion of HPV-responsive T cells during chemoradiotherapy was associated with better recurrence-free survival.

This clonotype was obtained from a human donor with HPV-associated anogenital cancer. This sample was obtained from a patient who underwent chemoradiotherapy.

The CDR3 corresponds to CASSQDGIPRNGNTIYF. The bases are TGCGCCAGCAGCCAAGACGGGATACCGCGTAATGGAAACACCATATATTTT. The chain employs TRBV4-3 and TRBJ1-3; the D gene lacks a confident call. The CDR3 holds 17 amino acids from the cysteine to the phenylalanine. Only the CDR3 part of the read is kept: 51 bases, read in frame from the first base. V lost 0 bases and J lost 3 bases; the stretch between them is 15 bases long. The CDR1 and CDR2 encoded by the germline V gene are LGHNA and YSLEER.